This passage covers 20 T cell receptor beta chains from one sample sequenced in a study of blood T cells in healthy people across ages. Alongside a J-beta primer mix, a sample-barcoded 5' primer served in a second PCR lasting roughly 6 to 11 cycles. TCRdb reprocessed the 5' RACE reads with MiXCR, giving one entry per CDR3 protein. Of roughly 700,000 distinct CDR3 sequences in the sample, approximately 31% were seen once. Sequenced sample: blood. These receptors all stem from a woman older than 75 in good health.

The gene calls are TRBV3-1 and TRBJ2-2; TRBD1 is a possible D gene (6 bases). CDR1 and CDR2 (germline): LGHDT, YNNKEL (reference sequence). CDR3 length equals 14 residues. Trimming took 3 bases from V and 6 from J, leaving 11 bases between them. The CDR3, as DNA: TGTGCCAGCAGCCAGACGACAGGCCCCGGGGAGCTGTTTTTT. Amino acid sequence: CASSQTTGPGELFF.

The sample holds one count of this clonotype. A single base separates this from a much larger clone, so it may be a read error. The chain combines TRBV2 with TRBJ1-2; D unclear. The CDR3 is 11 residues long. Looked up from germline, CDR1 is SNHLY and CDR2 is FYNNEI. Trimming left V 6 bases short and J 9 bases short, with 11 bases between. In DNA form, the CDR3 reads TGTGCCAGCAGGGAACTATCGAGCTACACCTTC. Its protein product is CASRELSSYTF.

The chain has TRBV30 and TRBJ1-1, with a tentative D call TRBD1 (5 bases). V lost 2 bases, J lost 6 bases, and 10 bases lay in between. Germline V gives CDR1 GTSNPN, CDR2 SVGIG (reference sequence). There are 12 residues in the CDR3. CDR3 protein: CAWSTQVAEAFF. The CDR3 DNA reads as TGTGCCTGGAGTACACAGGTCGCTGAAGCTTTCTTT.

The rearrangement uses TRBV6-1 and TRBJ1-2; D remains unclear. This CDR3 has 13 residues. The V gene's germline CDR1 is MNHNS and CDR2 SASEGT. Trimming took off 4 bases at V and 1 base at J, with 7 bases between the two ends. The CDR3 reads CASSGAVNYGYTF. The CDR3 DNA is TGTGCCAGCAGTGGGGCTGTTAACTATGGCTACACCTTC.

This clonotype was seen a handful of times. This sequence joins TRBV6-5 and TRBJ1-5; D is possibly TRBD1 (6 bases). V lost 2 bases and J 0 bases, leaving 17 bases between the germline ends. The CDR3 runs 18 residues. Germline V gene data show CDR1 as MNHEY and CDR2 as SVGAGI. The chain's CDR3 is CASSYLLGQPYSNQPQHF. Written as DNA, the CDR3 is TGTGCCAGCAGTTACCTCCTTGGACAGCCCTATAGCAATCAGCCCCAGCATTTT.

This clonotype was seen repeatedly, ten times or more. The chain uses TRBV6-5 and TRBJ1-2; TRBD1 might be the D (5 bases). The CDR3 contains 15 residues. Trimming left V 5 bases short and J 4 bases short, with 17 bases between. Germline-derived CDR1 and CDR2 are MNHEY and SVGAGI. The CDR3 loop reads CASSLLAGSGYGYTF. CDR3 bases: TGTGCCAGCAGTCTCCTGGCAGGGTCCGGCTATGGCTACACCTTC.

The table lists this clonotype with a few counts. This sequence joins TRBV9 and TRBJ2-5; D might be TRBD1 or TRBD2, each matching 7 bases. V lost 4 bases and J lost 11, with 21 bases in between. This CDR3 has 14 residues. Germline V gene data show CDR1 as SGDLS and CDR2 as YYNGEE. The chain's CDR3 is CASSPRGGGDEQYF. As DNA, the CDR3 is TGTGCCAGCAGCCCCAGGGGGGGCGGGGATGAGCAGTACTTC.

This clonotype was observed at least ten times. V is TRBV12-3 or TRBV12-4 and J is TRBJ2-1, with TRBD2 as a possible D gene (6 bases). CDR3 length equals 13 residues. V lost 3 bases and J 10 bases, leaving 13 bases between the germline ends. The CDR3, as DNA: TGTGCCAGCAGTTTCGAGTCGGGGGACGAGCAGTTCTTC. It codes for CASSFESGDEQFF.

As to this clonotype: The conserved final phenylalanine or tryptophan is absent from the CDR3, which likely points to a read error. The CDR3, as DNA: TGTGCCAGCAGCTTAAGGGGAGGAGGGGGCTACACCGTC. Its protein is CASSLRGGGGYTV. The V and J genes are TRBV7-3 and TRBJ1-2; D is undetermined. Germline CDR1 reads SGHTA; CDR2 reads FQGTGA. The CDR3 totals 13 residues. Trimming removed 1 base at V and 8 bases at J, with 11 bases between.

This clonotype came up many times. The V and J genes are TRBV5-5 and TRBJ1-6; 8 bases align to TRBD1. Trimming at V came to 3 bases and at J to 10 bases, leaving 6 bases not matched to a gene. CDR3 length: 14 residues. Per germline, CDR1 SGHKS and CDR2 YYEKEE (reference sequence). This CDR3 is CASSSGTGGSPLHF. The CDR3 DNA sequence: TGTGCCAGCAGCTCTGGGACAGGCGGATCACCCCTCCACTTT.

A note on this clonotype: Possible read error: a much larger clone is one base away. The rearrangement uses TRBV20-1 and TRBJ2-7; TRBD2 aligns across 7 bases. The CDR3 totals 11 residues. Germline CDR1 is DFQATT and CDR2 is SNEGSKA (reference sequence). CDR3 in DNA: TGCTGTGCTAGTGGGAGGGACGAGCAGTACTTC. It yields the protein CCASGRDEQYF.

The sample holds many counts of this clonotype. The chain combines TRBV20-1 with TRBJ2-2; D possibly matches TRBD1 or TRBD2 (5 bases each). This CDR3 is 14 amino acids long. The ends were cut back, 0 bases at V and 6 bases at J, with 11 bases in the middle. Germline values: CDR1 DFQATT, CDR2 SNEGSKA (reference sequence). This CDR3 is CSARDLGVPGELFF. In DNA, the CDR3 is TGCAGTGCTAGAGATCTGGGGGTCCCCGGGGAGCTGTTTTTT.

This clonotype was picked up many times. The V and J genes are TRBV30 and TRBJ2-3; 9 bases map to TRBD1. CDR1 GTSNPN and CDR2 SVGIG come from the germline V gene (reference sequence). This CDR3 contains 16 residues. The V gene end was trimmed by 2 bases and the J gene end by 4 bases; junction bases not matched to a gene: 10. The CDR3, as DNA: TGTGCCTGGAGTCCGACAGGGGGTTTTTTTCCAGATACGCAGTATTTT. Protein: CAWSPTGGFFPDTQYF.

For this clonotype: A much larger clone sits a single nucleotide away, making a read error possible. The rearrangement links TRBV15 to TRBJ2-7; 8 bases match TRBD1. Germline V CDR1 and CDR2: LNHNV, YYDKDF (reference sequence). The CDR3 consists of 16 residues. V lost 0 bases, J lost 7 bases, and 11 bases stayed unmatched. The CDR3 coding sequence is TGTGCCACCAGCAGAGATCGACGACAGGGGTACAATGAGCAGTACTTC. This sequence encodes CATSRDRRQGYNEQYF.

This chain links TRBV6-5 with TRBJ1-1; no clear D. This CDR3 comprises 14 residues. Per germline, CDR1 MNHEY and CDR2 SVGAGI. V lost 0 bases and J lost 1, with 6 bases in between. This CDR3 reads CASSYSLRNTEAFF. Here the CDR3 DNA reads TGTGCCAGCAGTTACTCCCTGCGGAACACTGAAGCTTTCTTT.

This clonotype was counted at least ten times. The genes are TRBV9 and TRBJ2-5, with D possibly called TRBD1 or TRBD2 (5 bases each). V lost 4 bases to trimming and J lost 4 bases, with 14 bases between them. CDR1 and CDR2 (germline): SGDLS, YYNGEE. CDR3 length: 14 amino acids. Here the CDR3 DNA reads TGTGCCAGCAGCTCCGGGACCTTCGCAGAGACCCAGTACTTC. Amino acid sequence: CASSSGTFAETQYF.

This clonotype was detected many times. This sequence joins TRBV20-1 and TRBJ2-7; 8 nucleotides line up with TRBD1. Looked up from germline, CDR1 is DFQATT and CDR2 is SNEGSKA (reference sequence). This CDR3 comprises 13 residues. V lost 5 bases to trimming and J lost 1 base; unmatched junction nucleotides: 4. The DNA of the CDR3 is TGCAGTGCTCATAGGACAGGGTCCTACGAGCAGTACTTC. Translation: CSAHRTGSYEQYF.

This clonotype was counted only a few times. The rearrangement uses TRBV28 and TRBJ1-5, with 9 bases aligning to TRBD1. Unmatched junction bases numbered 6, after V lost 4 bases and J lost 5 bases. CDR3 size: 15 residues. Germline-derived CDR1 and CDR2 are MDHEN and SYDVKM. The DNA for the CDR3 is TGTGCCAGCAGTTCCACCTGGACAGGGGATCAGCCCCAGCATTTT. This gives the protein CASSSTWTGDQPQHF.

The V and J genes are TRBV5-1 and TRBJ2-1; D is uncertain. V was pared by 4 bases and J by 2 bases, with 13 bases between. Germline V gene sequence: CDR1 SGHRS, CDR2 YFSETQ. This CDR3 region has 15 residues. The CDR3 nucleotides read TGCGCCAGCAGCCAAGACGTGCAGACCTACAATGAGCAGTTCTTC. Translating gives CASSQDVQTYNEQFF.

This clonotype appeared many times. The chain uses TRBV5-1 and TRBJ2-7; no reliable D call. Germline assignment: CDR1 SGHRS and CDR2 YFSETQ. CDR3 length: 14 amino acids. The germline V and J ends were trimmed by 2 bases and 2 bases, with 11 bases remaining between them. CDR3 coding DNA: TGCGCCAGCAGCTTTCCCAACACCGCCTACGAGCAGTACTTC. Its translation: CASSFPNTAYEQYF.